The 13 T cell receptor beta chains below were found in one sample sequenced in a study of blood T cells in healthy people across ages. Sample-barcoded 5' priming and a J-beta primer mix drove a second PCR of 7 to 11 cycles. TCRdb reprocessed the 5' RACE reads via MiXCR and lists one record per CDR3 protein. The sample includes over 1.5 million distinct CDR3 sequences, just under 50% of them seen just once. The sample consisted of blood. These receptors were obtained from a woman between 35 and 50 years old in good health.

This clonotype has only a few counts. The chain is built from TRBV11-2 and TRBJ1-2; 8 positions match TRBD1. J was trimmed by 7 bases and V by 4 bases; bases with no gene match: 8. CDR1 is SGHAT and CDR2 is FQNNGV in the germline V gene. This CDR3 comprises 14 residues. This chain's CDR3 is CASSSGQGEAGYTF. CDR3 sequence (DNA): TGTGCCAGCAGCTCCGGACAGGGAGAAGCTGGCTACACCTTC. The whole variable domain, filled in from reference TRBV11-2 and TRBJ1-2, reads EAGVAQSPRYKIIEKRQSVAFWCNPISGHATLYWYQQILGQGPKLLIQFQNNGVVDDSQLPKDRFSAERLKGVDSTLKIQPAKLEDSAVYLCASSSGQGEAGYTFGSGTRLTVV.

In the case of this clonotype: A junction end diverges from the germline sequence, so it may reflect a read error. This chain connects TRBV7-9 to TRBJ2-4; D might be TRBD1 (5 bases). There are 14 residues in the CDR3. Germline V gene lookup returns CDR1 SEHNR and CDR2 FQNEAQ (reference sequence). The CDR3 DNA sequence: TGTGCCAGCACCTTAATACAGGAAACGAGTGAGCAGTACTTC. It is translated as CASTLIQETSEQYF.

The V call is TRBV9, the J call TRBJ2-1; D remains unclear. Trimming left V 3 bases short and J 8 bases short, with 15 bases between. CDR3 size: 14 residues. From germline, CDR1 is SGDLS and CDR2 YYNGEE. CDR3 in DNA: TGTGCCAGCAGCGCCTCTCAGAACGAGGATGAGCAGTTCTTC. This codes for CASSASQNEDEQFF.

The chain joins TRBV28 to TRBJ2-3; possible D gene TRBD1, 7 bases. Germline CDR1 and CDR2: MDHEN and SYDVKM. The V gene lost 11 bases and the J gene lost 0 bases, with 21 bases spanning the gap. The length of the CDR3 is 16 residues. CDR3 region: CASREGGTVSTDTQYF. The CDR3 DNA is TGTGCCTCACGAGAAGGAGGGACAGTAAGCACAGATACGCAGTATTTT. The full variable domain, its missing parts supplied by reference TRBV28 and TRBJ2-3, is DVKVTQSSRYLVKRTGEKVFLECVQDMDHENMFWYRQDPGLGLRLIYFSYDVKMKEKGDIPEGYSVSREKKERFSLILESASTNQTSMYLCASREGGTVSTDTQYFGPGTRLTVL.

The V gene is TRBV7-4, the J gene TRBJ2-1, with TRBD2 identical over 7 bases. Germline values: CDR1 SGHVT, CDR2 SQSDAQ. V shed 1 base and J 6 bases; nucleotides not matched to a gene: 9. The CDR3 contains 16 residues. The CDR3, as DNA: TGTGCCAGCAGCTTAGGGGCTAGCGGAGCCAGCAATGAGCAGTTCTTC. Translated: CASSLGASGASNEQFF.

This clonotype showed up just a few times. The rearrangement links TRBV28 to TRBJ2-7; maybe TRBD2 (7 bases). This CDR3 region has 14 residues. V was clipped by 7 bases and J by 4 bases, with 17 bases between them. Germline CDR1 and CDR2: MDHEN and SYDVKM. The CDR3 DNA reads TGTGCCAGCACCTTTGGGGGGGCTCTTTACGAGCAGTACTTC. It yields the protein CASTFGGALYEQYF.

V is TRBV5-1 and J is TRBJ2-3, with D unresolved. Trimming left V 0 bases short and J 6 bases short, with 8 bases between. The CDR3 spans 13 residues. Germline V gene lookup returns CDR1 SGHRS and CDR2 YFSETQ. The CDR3 nucleotides are TGCGCCAGCAGCTTGGTGGACGGGGATACGCAGTATTTT. Translation gives CASSLVDGDTQYF.

A single count supports this clonotype. This chain joins TRBV5-4 and TRBJ2-3; D is perhaps TRBD1 or TRBD2 (5 bases each). V was trimmed by 3 bases and J by 0 bases, leaving 11 bases between them. The CDR3 consists of 15 residues. Germline V gene sequence: CDR1 SGHNT, CDR2 YYREEE (reference sequence). As DNA, the CDR3 is TGTGCCAGCAGCTCACTGGGGGTTAGCACAGATACGCAGTATTTT. It codes for CASSSLGVSTDTQYF.

This rearrangement joins TRBV5-5 to TRBJ2-2; D may correspond to TRBD1 or TRBD2 (5 bases each). Germline V lookup: CDR1 SGHKS, CDR2 YYEKEE (reference sequence). V was trimmed by 4 bases and J by 3 bases, leaving 22 bases between them. This CDR3 region has 18 residues. The CDR3 protein is CASSPNTGRSTYTGELFF. Here the CDR3 DNA reads TGTGCCAGCAGCCCTAACACGGGACGATCCACTTACACCGGGGAGCTGTTTTTT. The variable domain in full, with the rest retrieved from reference TRBV5-5 and TRBJ2-2, is DAGVTQSPTHLIKTRGQQVTLRCSPISGHKSVSWYQQVLGQGPQFIFQYYEKEERGRGNFPDRFSARQFPNYSSELNVNALLLGDSALYLCASSPNTGRSTYTGELFFGEGSRLTVL.

The CDR3 sequence: CASSLGRLAGGGYNEQFF. The CDR3 DNA is TGTGCCAGCAGCCTAGGGAGACTAGCGGGGGGTGGGTACAATGAGCAGTTCTTC. The rearrangement joins TRBV7-2 to TRBJ2-1, with 13 nucleotides matching TRBD2. The CDR3 covers 18 residues. V shed 5 bases and J 4 bases; nucleotides not matched to a gene: 11. Germline CDR1 is SGHTA and CDR2 is FQGNSA.

The table lists this clonotype with a few counts. The rearrangement links TRBV28 to TRBJ2-5, with TRBD2 matching 7 bases. Germline loops: CDR1 MDHEN, CDR2 SYDVKM. J gave up 2 bases and V 11 bases, and 11 bases lay outside the gene matches. The length of the CDR3 is 14 residues. CDR3 DNA sequence: TGTGCCGCAACCCAGGCGGGGGTTCAAGAGACCCAGTACTTC. This encodes CAATQAGVQETQYF.

CDR3 nucleotide sequence: TGTGCCAGCAGCTTTACACGTTTGATTCAGTACTTC. Translated, it gives CASSFTRLIQYF. V usage is TRBV7-2 and J usage is TRBJ2-4; D is unresolved. The V gene lost 3 bases and the J gene lost 10 bases, with 10 bases spanning the gap. CDR1 is SGHTA, CDR2 FQGNSA, per germline. The CDR3 has 12 amino acids.

The CDR3 DNA is TGTGCCAGCAGCGTAGTGAGGGGTCGCACAGATACGCAGTATTTT. Protein product: CASSVVRGRTDTQYF. This chain connects TRBV9 to TRBJ2-3; either TRBD1 or TRBD2 may supply D (5 bases each). CDR3 length equals 15 residues. Between the trimmed V and J ends, which lost 0 bases and 1 base, there was a span of 9 bases. CDR1 is SGDLS and CDR2 is YYNGEE in the germline V gene.